These 23 T cell receptor beta chains were sequenced from one sample in a study of T cells in narcolepsy. Clones were read by immunoSEQ multiplex PCR, and TCRdb kept only the in-frame ones, dropping some. The data hold about 33,000 clones, with roughly four fifths observed a single time. The sample was CD45RA- memory CD4+ T cells from PBMCs. These receptors were collected from a human donor with narcolepsy.

The chain has TRBV5-1 and TRBJ2-3; D is perhaps TRBD1 (6 bases). CDR1 and CDR2 from the germline V gene are SGHRS and YFSETQ. The CDR3 contains 16 residues. Between the trimmed V and J ends, which lost 6 bases and 2 bases, there was a span of 19 bases. CDR3 sequence (DNA): TGCGCCAGCACCGCAGGACAGTCTGCTGCCACAGATACGCAGTATTTT. It encodes CASTAGQSAATDTQYF.

The J gene is TRBJ2-7, the V gene TRBV19; TRBD1 matches at 8 bases. With V trimmed by 1 base and J by 0 bases, 5 bases remained unmatched. The CDR3 is made up of 16 amino acids. The germline V gene has CDR1 LNHDA and CDR2 SQIVND (reference sequence). DNA of the CDR3: TGTGCCAGTAGTATAGGCCTGGGACAGGTCTCCTACGAGCAGTACTTC. Amino acids: CASSIGLGQVSYEQYF. Supplemented by reference TRBV19 and TRBJ2-7, the full variable domain reads DGGITQSPKYLFRKEGQNVTLSCEQNLNHDAMYWYRQDPGQGLRLIYYSQIVNDFQKGDIAEGYSVSREKKESFPLTVTSAQKNPTAFYLCASSIGLGQVSYEQYFGPGTRLTVT.

V gene TRBV30 combines with J gene TRBJ2-1, with TRBD1 as a possible D gene (5 bases). CDR3 length equals 14 residues. Germline V gene data show CDR1 as GTSNPN and CDR2 as SVGIG (reference sequence). The V end lost 0 bases, the J end lost 4 bases, and 10 bases lay between the germline ends. Here the CDR3 reads CAWSVRQLYNEQFF. The CDR3 nucleotides are TGTGCCTGGAGTGTACGACAGTTATACAATGAGCAGTTCTTC.

The chain links TRBV28 to TRBJ1-2, with D maybe TRBD1 (6 bases). Germline CDR1 and CDR2: MDHEN and SYDVKM. CDR3 size: 15 residues. Trimming pared 5 bases from V and 0 bases from J, leaving 13 bases between. DNA for the CDR3: TGTGCCAGCAGTCCCGGGGGCCAAGCTAACTATGGCTACACCTTC. Translating it yields CASSPGGQANYGYTF.

The genes are TRBV29-1 and TRBJ2-3; TRBD1 might be the D (5 bases). CDR1 and CDR2 from the germline V gene are SQVTM and ANQGSEA. V lost 3 bases and J lost 5, with 12 bases in between. The CDR3 is made up of 13 amino acids. This chain's CDR3 is CSVDRSQGDTQYF. The CDR3 nucleotides are TGCAGCGTTGACCGCAGTCAGGGAGATACGCAGTATTTT.

The CDR3 reads CASSLTAVAGTEAFF. CDR3 coding DNA: TGTGCCAGCAGCTTAACAGCGGTCGCGGGGACTGAAGCTTTCTTT. The chain has TRBV7-3 and TRBJ1-1, with D uncertain. With 0 bases removed from V and 5 bases from J, the gap between germline ends came to 13 bases. Per the germline V gene, CDR1 is SGHTA and CDR2 is FQGTGA. The CDR3 sequence is 15 residues long.

CDR3 residues: CASSLGQSYEQYF. The DNA for the CDR3 is TGTGCCAGCAGTTTAGGACAGAGCTACGAGCAGTACTTC. V usage is TRBV28 and J usage is TRBJ2-5, with D possibly TRBD1 on 6 matching bases. Judging by the DNA end, TRBJ2-7 fits better; the J call may be wrong. CDR1 is MDHEN, CDR2 SYDVKM, per germline. This CDR3 is 13 amino acids long.

The chain is built from TRBV19 and TRBJ2-2, with D perhaps matching TRBD2 (5 bases). The CDR3 covers 13 residues. Germline V gene sequence: CDR1 LNHDA, CDR2 SQIVND (reference sequence). Deletions cut 8 bases from V and 6 bases from J, with 13 bases between. The CDR3 DNA reads as TGTGCCAGTTCCCGGCCGGGGTCCGGGGAGCTGTTTTTT. It encodes CASSRPGSGELFF.

The gene calls are TRBV2 and TRBJ1-4, with D possibly matching TRBD1 (5 bases). Germline assignment: CDR1 SNHLY and CDR2 FYNNEI. The V and J ends lost 2 bases and 5 bases respectively, with 18 bases between them. CDR3 length: 17 residues. CDR3 sequence (DNA): TGTGCCAGCAGTGAATACTTACCGACAGTGCGGAATGAAAAACTGTTTTTT. Amino acids: CASSEYLPTVRNEKLFF.

The J gene is TRBJ1-5, the V gene TRBV5-6; D is unresolved. The CDR3 runs 12 residues. Germline V gene lookup returns CDR1 SGHDT and CDR2 YYEEEE. The V end was cut by 2 bases, the J end by 11 bases, with 11 bases between. DNA for the CDR3: TGTGCCAGCAGCTTTGGTGTTGAGGCCCAGCATTTT. It is translated as CASSFGVEAQHF.

The J gene is TRBJ1-1, the V gene TRBV27; no clear D gene. CDR3 length: 13 amino acids. Trimming stripped 6 bases from V and 1 base from J, with 9 bases between. CDR1 and CDR2 (germline): MNHEY, SMNVEV (reference sequence). The CDR3 DNA sequence: TGTGCCAGCAGCCCCCGCCAGAACACTGAAGCTTTCTTT. Its translation: CASSPRQNTEAFF.

The chain joins TRBV4-1 to TRBJ1-1; perhaps TRBD1 as D (5 bases). V lost 1 base, J lost 8 bases, and 17 bases lay in between. CDR1 and CDR2 (germline): MGHRA, YSYEKL. The CDR3 covers 15 residues. The CDR3 DNA reads as TGCGCCAGCAGCCAAGCCCTAAGGGACGGTGGGGAAGCTTTCTTT. It yields the protein CASSQALRDGGEAFF.

The rearrangement uses TRBV28 and TRBJ2-7; D remains ambiguous. CDR3 length: 18 amino acids. Germline CDR1 and CDR2: MDHEN and SYDVKM. Between the trimmed V and J ends, which lost 0 bases and 4 bases, there was a span of 22 bases. CDR3 residues: CASSLWDPPNGPYYEQYV. CDR3 coding DNA: TGTGCCAGCAGTTTATGGGACCCCCCCAATGGGCCCTATTACGAGCAGTACGTC.

The chain joins TRBV7-9 to TRBJ2-7; 7 bases are shared with TRBD2. This CDR3 region has 14 residues. J lost 0 bases, V lost 7 bases, and 6 bases had no gene match. Germline CDR1 is SEHNR and CDR2 is FQNEAQ (reference sequence). The CDR3, as DNA: TGTGCCAGCATTTCGGGCGGGGGCTCCTACGAGCAGTACTTC. As protein: CASISGGGSYEQYF.

The CDR3 region is CASSPPNLGRTEAFF. CDR3 nucleotides: TGTGCCAGCTCACCACCGAATCTGGGGAGGACTGAAGCTTTCTTT. The chain couples TRBV18 to TRBJ1-1; D is uncertain. V was trimmed by 0 bases and J by 5 bases, leaving 13 bases between them. This CDR3 has 15 residues. Germline loops: CDR1 KGHSH, CDR2 LQKENI.

By its share, this clone is medium-sized (0.01 to 0.1%). The chain recombines TRBV5-5 with TRBJ2-3; D is ambiguous. V was clipped by 4 bases and J by 0 bases, with 9 bases between them. Germline-derived CDR1 and CDR2 are SGHKS and YYEKEE (reference sequence). The CDR3 is made up of 14 amino acids. CDR3 nucleotide sequence: TGTGCCAGCAGCGCCTCTCCCAGCACAGATACGCAGTATTTT. Its protein product is CASSASPSTDTQYF.

The V gene is TRBV6-6, the J gene TRBJ1-2; D is unclear. Germline V CDR1 and CDR2: MNHNY, SVGAGI (reference sequence). Deletions cut 2 bases from V and 1 base from J, with 2 bases between. The CDR3 loop spans 12 amino acids. The CDR3 region is CASSYINYGYTF. In DNA, the CDR3 is TGTGCCAGCAGTTACATTAACTATGGCTACACCTTC.

The chain is built from TRBV7-9 and TRBJ2-5, with D perhaps matching TRBD1 (6 bases). The CDR3 extends over 16 amino acids. V dropped 2 bases and J dropped 1 base, with 14 bases sitting between them. The germline CDR1 and CDR2 sequences are SEHNR and FQNEAQ (reference sequence). The DNA of the CDR3 is TGTGCCAGCAGCTTAACGGGACACAACTTCCAAGAGACCCAGTACTTC. Amino acid sequence: CASSLTGHNFQETQYF.

This clone showed up just once. The CDR3 coding sequence is TGTGCCAGCAGCTTAGTATGGCAGGGGGCAGGCACCGGGGAGCTGTTTTTT. Protein product: CASSLVWQGAGTGELFF. V gene TRBV7-3 combines with J gene TRBJ2-2; 8 bases fit TRBD1. This CDR3 region has 17 residues. Germline CDR1 is SGHTA and CDR2 is FQGTGA. J was trimmed by 4 bases and V by 2 bases; bases with no gene match: 9.

This clone was recorded once. The chain employs TRBV19 and TRBJ1-5; D is unclear. The CDR3 spans 13 residues. Trimming stripped 7 bases from V and 4 bases from J, with 11 bases between. Per the germline V gene, CDR1 is LNHDA and CDR2 is SQIVND (reference sequence). CDR3 protein: CASNSGMNQPQHF. The CDR3 region has the DNA TGTGCCAGTAATTCGGGTATGAATCAGCCCCAGCATTTT. The whole variable domain, filled in from reference TRBV19 and TRBJ1-5, reads DGGITQSPKYLFRKEGQNVTLSCEQNLNHDAMYWYRQDPGQGLRLIYYSQIVNDFQKGDIAEGYSVSREKKESFPLTVTSAQKNPTAFYLCASNSGMNQPQHFGDGTRLSIL.

Here the CDR3 DNA reads TGTGCCAAGGCCAGTACGAACACCGGGGAGCTGTTTTTT. This gives the protein CAKASTNTGELFF. This rearrangement joins TRBV30 to TRBJ2-2; D is undetermined. The V and J ends lost 8 bases and 0 bases respectively, with 10 bases between them. From germline, CDR1 is GTSNPN and CDR2 SVGIG (reference sequence). The CDR3 has 13 amino acids.

The V gene is TRBV6-5, the J gene TRBJ1-1; D is uncertain. The V and J ends lost 7 bases and 7 bases respectively, with 7 bases between them. The CDR3 consists of 10 residues. Germline assignment: CDR1 MNHEY and CDR2 SVGAGI. CDR3 region: CASKGLEAFF. CDR3 bases: TGTGCCAGCAAAGGTCTTGAAGCTTTCTTT.

This clone was detected only once. The J gene is TRBJ1-1, the V gene TRBV18, with D tentatively TRBD1 (6 bases). CDR1 and CDR2 (germline): KGHSH, LQKENI. The CDR3 is 15 amino acids. Deletions cut 5 bases from V and 5 bases from J, with 18 bases between. The CDR3 DNA is TGTGCCAGCTCATCCGAGGGGGGGGTAAGGACTGAAGCTTTCTTT. It specifies CASSSEGGVRTEAFF.